This entry lists 26 T cell receptor beta chains sequenced from one sample in a study of blood T cell repertoires in COVID-19. Measured with immunoSEQ multiplex PCR; TCRdb has only the in-frame clones, and not every one. Found here are under 60,000 clones, 80% to 90% of them singletons; the top ten hold 1.5% to 2%. The sequencing sample was made of peripheral blood. These receptors all come from a man aged 60-69 years with acute or convalescent COVID-19.

The V call is TRBV24-1, the J call TRBJ2-1; a weak D match, TRBD1 (6 bases). The CDR3 is 21 amino acids. Germline CDR1 KGHDR, CDR2 SFDVKD. V shed 0 bases and J shed 0 bases, with 23 bases lying between them. The CDR3, as DNA: TGTGCCACCAGTGATTTGCACCCAGGGGCCGCAAACAGTTACTCCTACAATGAGCAGTTCTTC. Encoded protein: CATSDLHPGAANSYSYNEQFF.

The chain combines TRBV5-1 with TRBJ1-4; weak D call: TRBD1 (6 bases). The CDR3 totals 15 residues. V was cut by 0 bases and J by 0 bases, with 6 bases left in between. The germline V gene encodes CDR1 SGHRS and CDR2 YFSETQ. In DNA form, the CDR3 reads TGCGCCAGCAGCTTGGGACAGGCAACTAATGAAAAACTGTTTTTT. Translated, it gives CASSLGQATNEKLFF.

This chain links TRBV7-8 with TRBJ2-7, with D possibly being TRBD1 (6 bases). Germline CDR1 is SGHVS and CDR2 is FQNEAQ. This CDR3 region has 12 residues. V was pared by 5 bases and J by 6 bases, with 11 bases between. The CDR3 bases are TGTGCCAGCAGCGCTAAAGGGGGCGAGCAGTACTTC. The encoded protein is CASSAKGGEQYF.

The genes are TRBV4-1 and TRBJ2-7; TRBD2 matches at 11 bases. V lost 1 base to trimming and J lost 4 bases; unmatched junction nucleotides: 9. CDR1 MGHRA and CDR2 YSYEKL come from the germline V gene. This CDR3 comprises 17 residues. As DNA, the CDR3 is TGCGCCAGCAGCCAAGGTGGGGCCGGGACTAGCGGTTACGAGCAGTACTTC. Residues: CASSQGGAGTSGYEQYF.

This chain joins TRBV9 and TRBJ2-6; 8 bases line up with TRBD1. Germline loops: CDR1 SGDLS, CDR2 YYNGEE. This CDR3 comprises 16 residues. With V trimmed by 2 bases and J by 3 bases, 4 bases remained unmatched. CDR3 sequence (DNA): TGTGCCAGCAGCGTCGACAGGGGTGATGGGGCCAACGTCCTGACTTTC. Its protein product is CASSVDRGDGANVLTF.

The J gene is TRBJ2-3, the V gene TRBV11-2, with 7 bases lining up with TRBD1. Germline values: CDR1 SGHAT, CDR2 FQNNGV. V dropped 4 bases and J dropped 5; count of bases not matched to a gene: 3. This CDR3 is 13 amino acids long. In DNA, the CDR3 is TGTGCCAGCAGCTACGGACAGGAAGATACGCAGTATTTT. Translated, it gives CASSYGQEDTQYF.

Comments on this clone: One end of the junction varies from germline; a read error may be responsible. The rearrangement links TRBV10-3 to TRBJ1-5, with D unclear. Germline CDR1 reads ENHRY; CDR2 reads SYGVKD. The CDR3 extends over 16 amino acids. CDR3: CATSEARTGSNQPQHF. The CDR3 DNA reads TGTGCCACCAGTGAAGCCCGGACTGGTAGCAATCAGCCCCAGCATTTT.

This rearrangement joins TRBV11-3 to TRBJ2-3; TRBD1 aligns across 9 bases. Germline CDR1 reads SGHNT; CDR2 reads YENEEA. This CDR3 comprises 15 residues. With V trimmed by 5 bases and J by 3 bases, 6 bases remained unmatched. CDR3 sequence (DNA): TGTGCCAGCAGCCCTCGGACAGGGGCTACAGATACGCAGTATTTT. This sequence encodes CASSPRTGATDTQYF. Looking up the rest from reference TRBV11-3 and TRBJ2-3 gives the full variable domain: EAGVVQSPRYKIIEKKQPVAFWCNPISGHNTLYWYLQNLGQGPELLIRYENEEAVDDSQLPKDRFSAERLKGVDSTLKIQPAELGDSAVYLCASSPRTGATDTQYFGPGTRLTVL.

CDR3 coding DNA: TGTGCCAGCAGCCCCATTTCTACCGAGTCTCAGCCCCAGCATTTT. Protein: CASSPISTESQPQHF. J is TRBJ1-5 and V is TRBV2; D remains ambiguous. Between the trimmed V and J ends, which lost 6 bases and 6 bases, there was a span of 18 bases. This CDR3 is built from 15 residues. Germline V lookup: CDR1 SNHLY, CDR2 FYNNEI. The full variable domain, rest sourced from reference TRBV2 and TRBJ1-5, is EPEVTQTPSHQVTQMGQEVILRCVPISNHLYFYWYRQILGQKVEFLVSFYNNEISEKSEIFDDQFSVERPDGSNFTLKIRSTKLEDSAMYFCASSPISTESQPQHFGDGTRLSIL.

The V and J genes are TRBV5-1 and TRBJ1-1; TRBD1 aligns across 7 bases. This CDR3 has 16 amino acids. V lost 0 bases to trimming and J lost 3 bases; unmatched junction nucleotides: 8. Germline values: CDR1 SGHRS, CDR2 YFSETQ. The CDR3 here is CASSLGQGKSYTEAFF. In DNA form, the CDR3 reads TGCGCCAGCAGCTTGGGACAGGGAAAGTCTTACACTGAAGCTTTCTTT.

The chain has TRBV6-6 and TRBJ2-5; D is unresolved. V shed 4 bases and J shed 0 bases, with 6 bases lying between them. Germline V gives CDR1 MNHNY, CDR2 SVGAGI (reference sequence). The CDR3 runs to 13 residues. Here the CDR3 reads CASSSGYQETQYF. CDR3 nucleotide sequence: TGTGCCAGCAGTTCCGGTTACCAAGAGACCCAGTACTTC.

The chain uses TRBV5-1 and TRBJ2-2; D call uncertain. Germline assignment: CDR1 SGHRS and CDR2 YFSETQ. The V gene lost 0 bases and the J gene lost 2 bases, with 8 bases spanning the gap. The CDR3 is 15 amino acids. In nucleotides, the CDR3 is TGCGCCAGCAGCTTGGTCGCAGGTAACACCGGGGAGCTGTTTTTT. As protein: CASSLVAGNTGELFF.

The chain links TRBV10-3 to TRBJ1-1; D ambiguous. The CDR3 length is 15 residues. Trimming took 2 bases from V and 1 from J, leaving 11 bases between them. Germline-derived CDR1 and CDR2 are ENHRY and SYGVKD. The CDR3 loop reads CAISEEGGGNTEAFF. CDR3 coding DNA: TGTGCCATCAGTGAGGAGGGCGGCGGGAACACTGAAGCTTTCTTT.

Sample share makes this clone medium-sized. The chain uses TRBV2 and TRBJ1-1; 11 bases are shared with TRBD1. The CDR3 runs 14 residues. V lost 4 bases and J lost 4; bases outside the gene matches: 2. Germline V gives CDR1 SNHLY, CDR2 FYNNEI. The CDR3 sequence: CASSGDRGFTEAFF. The CDR3 DNA is TGTGCCAGCAGTGGGGACAGGGGGTTCACTGAAGCTTTCTTT.

The rearrangement links TRBV3-1 (or the pseudogene TRBV3-2) to TRBJ1-2; a weak D match, TRBD1 (5 bases). The CDR3 is made up of 16 amino acids. Trimming cost V 3 bases and J 2 bases, with 16 bases left between them. The V gene's germline CDR1 is LGHDT and CDR2 YNNKEL (reference sequence). The CDR3 region is CASSHHYGGDNYGYTF. The DNA of the CDR3 is TGTGCCAGCAGCCACCACTACGGGGGGGACAACTATGGCTACACCTTC.

The gene calls are TRBV29-1 and TRBJ2-7; D not certain. V was cut by 2 bases and J by 1 base, with 9 bases left in between. This CDR3 has 13 residues. CDR1 and CDR2 (germline): SQVTM, ANQGSEA. CDR3 bases: TGCAGCGTTGAAATAGATGATTCCTACGAGCAGTACTTC. Translation gives CSVEIDDSYEQYF.

The chain recombines TRBV6-5 with TRBJ2-3; the D gene is possibly TRBD2 (7 bases). Trimming pared 2 bases from V and 2 bases from J, leaving 14 bases between. Germline V gives CDR1 MNHEY, CDR2 SVGAGI. The CDR3 spans 16 residues. The CDR3 here is CASSYGGALYTDTQYF. The CDR3 DNA reads as TGTGCCAGCAGTTACGGGGGGGCCCTCTACACAGATACGCAGTATTTT.

The chain links TRBV7-2 to TRBJ1-1; D uncertain. This CDR3 is built from 13 residues. Germline V gene lookup returns CDR1 SGHTA and CDR2 FQGNSA. V lost 2 bases and J lost 5, with 9 bases in between. The CDR3 DNA reads as TGTGCCAGCAGCTTATCCAGGCCTACTGAAGCTTTCTTT. Its translation is CASSLSRPTEAFF.

V is TRBV19 and J is TRBJ1-3; D not resolved. Germline V gives CDR1 LNHDA, CDR2 SQIVND (reference sequence). The germline V and J ends were trimmed by 6 bases and 6 bases, with 15 bases remaining between them. The CDR3 spans 14 residues. DNA for the CDR3: TGTGCCAGTAGGCCATGGGCTATTGAAAACACCATATATTTT. Encoded protein: CASRPWAIENTIYF.

The chain uses TRBV27 and TRBJ1-1; D gene ambiguous. CDR1 and CDR2 from the germline V gene are MNHEY and SMNVEV (reference sequence). The CDR3 is made up of 13 amino acids. Trimming removed 6 bases at V and 0 bases at J, with 8 bases between. The CDR3 protein is CASSQHVNTEAFF. CDR3 coding DNA: TGTGCCAGCAGCCAACATGTGAACACTGAAGCTTTCTTT.

This chain uses TRBV11-2 with TRBJ2-7, with 7 bases identical to TRBD1. The germline CDR1 and CDR2 sequences are SGHAT and FQNNGV. J gave up 2 bases and V 3 bases, and 7 bases lay outside the gene matches. This CDR3 has 15 residues. CDR3 loop: CASSFWTGPTYEQYF. The CDR3 bases are TGTGCCAGCAGCTTCTGGACAGGACCAACCTACGAGCAGTACTTC.

The chain couples TRBV9 to TRBJ1-4; D is unresolved. V shed 5 bases and J shed 2 bases, with 16 bases lying between them. The V gene's germline CDR1 is SGDLS and CDR2 YYNGEE. This CDR3 has 16 residues. Written as DNA, the CDR3 is TGTGCCAGCAGTCCGGGTCAGTATGGCACTAATGAAAAACTGTTTTTT. Amino acid sequence: CASSPGQYGTNEKLFF.

This rearrangement joins TRBV25-1 to TRBJ2-7; 7 positions agree with TRBD1. V lost 2 bases and J lost 7; bases outside the gene matches: 8. Germline values: CDR1 MGHDK, CDR2 SYGVNS. The CDR3 consists of 14 residues. The CDR3 here is CASSERAGGVEQYF. CDR3 nucleotide sequence: TGTGCCAGCAGTGAAAGGGCAGGGGGAGTAGAGCAGTACTTC.

The chain carries TRBV5-8 and TRBJ1-5, with 9 bases lining up with TRBD1. CDR1 and CDR2 (germline): SGHTS, YDEGEE. This CDR3 is built from 20 residues. J lost 9 bases, V lost 4 bases, and 26 bases had no gene match. The DNA of the CDR3 is TGTGCCAGCAGCAGCCCTCCCTCCGGGACAGGGATTTTGCACTTGAGGCCCCAGCATTTT. Encoded protein: CASSSPPSGTGILHLRPQHF.

This chain links TRBV11-2 with TRBJ1-2; D not resolved. This CDR3 is built from 13 residues. The V end lost 0 bases, the J end lost 4 bases, and 6 bases lay between the germline ends. Germline V CDR1 and CDR2: SGHAT, FQNNGV. The CDR3 here is CASSLDRFYGYTF. The CDR3 coding sequence is TGTGCCAGCAGCTTAGATCGGTTCTATGGCTACACCTTC.

This chain joins TRBV5-1 and TRBJ1-3; D ambiguous. Germline lookup yields CDR1 SGHRS and CDR2 YFSETQ. The V gene lost 1 base and the J gene lost 2 bases, with 13 bases spanning the gap. There are 16 residues in the CDR3. CDR3 bases: TGCGCCAGCAGCTTGTCGCTGTCCGGGGCTGGAAACACCATATATTTT. Its protein is CASSLSLSGAGNTIYF.